The entry below gives a single T cell receptor beta chain sequence along with its context. The entry originates in a study of technical replicates of blood from several donors. This CDR3 has 17 residues. Germline CDR1 PRHDT, CDR2 FYEKMQ (reference sequence). Between the trimmed V and J ends, which lost 5 bases and 3 bases, there was a span of 22 bases. Libraries were prepared by immunoSEQ multiplex PCR; TCRdb keeps only in-frame clonotypes and omits some of them. Of around 89,000 clones in the sample, approximately 94% were seen once. The sequence came from a human donor in good health. Sequencing was performed on T cells isolated from PBMCs. This chain connects TRBV13 to TRBJ1-1; tentatively, D is TRBD1 (6 bases). Written as DNA, the CDR3 is TGTGCCAGCAGCGGCACAGGGAAACTGGGCTTATACACTGAAGCTTTCTTT. It yields the protein CASSGTGKLGLYTEAFF.